The 5 T cell receptor beta chains presented below share a single source sample, sequenced in a study of graft-versus-host responses after intestinal transplantation. The method was immunoSEQ multiplex PCR; TCRdb's version includes in-frame clones alone and lacks a portion of them. The sample carries some 15,000 clones, 93% recorded once. Material: PBMCs, obtained around 1,000 days after intestinal transplantation. These receptors originate from a human patient who received an intestinal transplant, so some T cells may come from the graft donor.

This chain uses TRBV9 with TRBJ2-5, with TRBD1 matching over 8 bases. Germline loops: CDR1 SGDLS, CDR2 YYNGEE. The junction had 7 bases not matched to a gene; V was cut back by 1 base and J by 5 bases. This CDR3 has 15 residues. The CDR3 sequence: CASSVWSGGGETQYF. CDR3 sequence (DNA): TGTGCCAGCAGCGTATGGTCAGGGGGCGGGGAGACCCAGTACTTC.

V gene TRBV5-1 combines with J gene TRBJ2-3, with 11 nucleotides matching TRBD2. The CDR3 length is 19 residues. V lost 1 base to trimming and J lost 4 bases; unmatched junction nucleotides: 14. The germline V gene has CDR1 SGHRS and CDR2 YFSETQ. CDR3: CASSLFGRSGGAFPDTQYF. The CDR3 region has the DNA TGCGCCAGCAGCTTGTTTGGTCGTAGCGGGGGGGCCTTTCCAGATACGCAGTATTTT.

The gene calls are TRBV15 and TRBJ2-7; maybe TRBD1 (6 bases). Trimming removed 8 bases at V and 3 bases at J, with 14 bases between. The germline CDR1 and CDR2 sequences are LNHNV and YYDKDF (reference sequence). The CDR3 covers 13 residues. Here the CDR3 DNA reads TGTGCCACCCGGCCCCAGGGGATCTACGAGCAGTACTTC. It codes for CATRPQGIYEQYF. Combining the CDR3 with reference TRBV15 and TRBJ2-7 gives the whole variable domain DAMVIQNPRYQVTQFGKPVTLSCSQTLNHNVMYWYQQKSSQAPKLLFHYYDKDFNNEADTPDNFQSRRPNTSFCFLDIRSPGLGDTAMYLCATRPQGIYEQYFGPGTRLTVT.

The J gene is TRBJ2-7, the V gene TRBV19; no clear D. The CDR3 sequence is 16 residues long. Germline values: CDR1 LNHDA, CDR2 SQIVND (reference sequence). Trimming stripped 4 bases from V and 3 bases from J, with 19 bases between. The CDR3 sequence is CASSTDPSLRRYEQYF. CDR3 DNA: TGTGCCAGTAGTACCGACCCCTCCCTGAGACGCTACGAGCAGTACTTC.

The J gene is TRBJ2-7, the V gene TRBV5-6; TRBD2 aligns across 11 bases. This CDR3 has 13 residues. Trimming removed 6 bases from V and 4 bases from J; junction bases left unmatched: 3. Germline values: CDR1 SGHDT, CDR2 YYEEEE. The CDR3 loop reads CASNLAGGYEQYF. The DNA of the CDR3 is TGTGCCAGCAACCTAGCGGGGGGTTACGAGCAGTACTTC.